Included here is one TCR beta chain sequence, with context. Its antigen is unknown. CD8 cells regarded as naive lacked CD45RO, were positively chosen for CCR7, and omitted terminally differentiated effector memory CD45RA+ cells. The data stem from a study of shared clonotypes between healthy human individuals. Study summary: Donors had three CD4 naive, three CD4 memory, two CD8 naive and one CD8 memory plate apiece. Whole-study findings and limits: When compared with the clonotypes that were shared by all four sorted-subset donors, the non-shared clonotypes turned out to have lower generation probabilities.

Per the original data handling: ImmunoSEQ only sent back junction sequences with no quality scores, so filtering was done differently. Sequencing was performed with immunoSEQ multiplex PCR; in TCRdb, only in-frame clones are kept and a portion is missing. That table gives V, J and clone size, and the DNA gave D and trimming. The sample shows roughly 2,000,000 clones, 85% to 95% of them seen only once. Sequences were obtained from naive CD8+ T cells sorted from blood. This TCR was sampled from a young man in good health.

The CDR3 DNA is TGTGCCTGGAACGGGGGCACGACCCTCTACGAGCAGTACTTC. Residues: CAWNGGTTLYEQYF. The chain recombines TRBV30 with TRBJ2-7, with D perhaps assigned TRBD1 or TRBD2 (6 bases each). The CDR3 contains 14 residues. Per germline, CDR1 GTSNPN and CDR2 SVGIG (reference sequence). V was clipped by 4 bases and J by 3 bases, with 16 bases between them.